These 24 T cell receptor beta chains share one sample of origin, sequenced in a study of blood T cell repertoires in COVID-19. Only in-frame clones appear in the TCRdb table, and some are missing; sequencing was by immunoSEQ multiplex PCR. This table holds roughly 43,000 clones, about 85% found once. Specimen: peripheral blood. The source is a human donor in a cohort sampled during active COVID-19.

The chain joins TRBV5-1 to TRBJ2-2; 10 bases are a match to TRBD1. The V and J ends lost 4 bases and 3 bases, in that order; junction bases with no gene match: 0. CDR1 is SGHRS and CDR2 is YFSETQ in the germline V gene. This CDR3 spans 14 amino acids. The CDR3 DNA reads as TGCGCCAGCAGCGGGACAGGGGACACCGGGGAGCTGTTTTTT. It encodes CASSGTGDTGELFF.

The chain links TRBV14 to TRBJ2-5; D uncertain. V gave up 0 bases and J gave up 7 bases, with 6 bases separating them. The length of the CDR3 is 12 residues. Germline loops: CDR1 SGHDN, CDR2 FVKESK. CDR3 DNA sequence: TGTGCCAGCAGCCAAGATCAACTGACCCAGTACTTC. Its translation is CASSQDQLTQYF. Looking up the rest from reference TRBV14 and TRBJ2-5 gives the full variable domain: EAGVTQFPSHSVIEKGQTVTLRCDPISGHDNLYWYRRVMGKEIKFLLHFVKESKQDESGMPNNRFLAERTGGTYSTLKVQPAELEDSGVYFCASSQDQLTQYFGPGTRLLVL.

V is TRBV6-6 and J is TRBJ2-4, with D perhaps TRBD1 (6 bases). The CDR3 consists of 14 residues. V was pared by 5 bases and J by 6 bases, with 14 bases between. Germline V gene data show CDR1 as MNHNY and CDR2 as SVGAGI (reference sequence). The CDR3 here is CASSQQGWGNIQYF. DNA of the CDR3: TGTGCCAGCAGTCAGCAGGGGTGGGGAAACATTCAGTACTTC.

The chain is built from TRBV9 and TRBJ2-7; TRBD1 matches 10 bases. After removal of 0 bases from V and 7 bases from J, the junction contained 7 bases not matched to a gene. Germline-derived CDR1 and CDR2 are SGDLS and YYNGEE. CDR3 size: 15 residues. The DNA of the CDR3 is TGTGCCAGCAGCGTAGGGACAGGGGGTTCGTGGGAGCAGTACTTC. This codes for CASSVGTGGSWEQYF.

This chain joins TRBV19 and TRBJ1-5, with D unresolved. The CDR3 has 13 amino acids. The germline gives CDR1 LNHDA, CDR2 SQIVND (reference sequence). V was pared by 5 bases and J by 5 bases, with 10 bases between. CDR3 protein: CASSLNRYQPQHF. CDR3 in DNA: TGTGCCAGTAGTCTGAACAGATATCAGCCCCAGCATTTT.

Only a few counts were recorded for this clone. The V and J genes are TRBV24-1 and TRBJ1-1; 7 bases align to TRBD1. This CDR3 spans 15 amino acids. Germline CDR1 reads KGHDR; CDR2 reads SFDVKD. The V gene end was trimmed by 2 bases and the J gene end by 1 base; junction bases not matched to a gene: 3. The CDR3 loop is CATSDSRQGNTEAFF. CDR3 nucleotides: TGTGCCACCAGTGATTCGAGACAGGGGAACACTGAAGCTTTCTTT.

This chain joins TRBV29-1 and TRBJ2-2, with 8 bases matching TRBD1. Trimming removed 6 bases from V and 0 bases from J; junction bases left unmatched: 3. The CDR3 totals 14 residues. CDR1 is SQVTM and CDR2 is ANQGSEA in the germline V gene. As DNA, the CDR3 is TGCAGCGTGAAGACAGGGGCGAACACCGGGGAGCTGTTTTTT. Its protein is CSVKTGANTGELFF.

The rearrangement joins TRBV19 to TRBJ2-5; 8 nucleotides align to TRBD2. Germline CDR1 and CDR2: LNHDA and SQIVND (reference sequence). The J segment lost 6 bases and the V segment lost 9 bases, leaving 3 bases of the junction unmatched. The CDR3 is 11 residues long. The CDR3 here is CASGGAQTQYF. The CDR3 DNA reads TGTGCCAGCGGGGGGGCCCAGACCCAGTACTTC.

This clone appeared a single time. This sequence joins TRBV14 and TRBJ2-6; 9 bases fit TRBD1. The V and J ends lost 4 bases and 2 bases, in that order; junction bases with no gene match: 0. The germline gives CDR1 SGHDN, CDR2 FVKESK. The CDR3 has 15 residues. Written as DNA, the CDR3 is TGTGCCAGCAGCCGGACAGGGGCTGGGGCCAACGTCCTGACTTTC. Translated: CASSRTGAGANVLTF. The whole variable domain, filled in from reference TRBV14 and TRBJ2-6, reads EAGVTQFPSHSVIEKGQTVTLRCDPISGHDNLYWYRRVMGKEIKFLLHFVKESKQDESGMPNNRFLAERTGGTYSTLKVQPAELEDSGVYFCASSRTGAGANVLTFGAGSRLTVL.

The chain has TRBV12-3 or TRBV12-4 and TRBJ2-7, with 7 bases fitting TRBD1. V dropped 6 bases and J dropped 2; count of bases not matched to a gene: 4. The CDR3 length is 13 residues. CDR3 amino acids: CASRPGTAYEQYF. For the CDR3, the DNA is TGTGCCAGCAGACCAGGGACAGCCTACGAGCAGTACTTC.

About this clone: Other DNA sequences in this specimen translate into the identical CDR3. The chain carries TRBV7-9 and TRBJ2-1, with TRBD2 identical over 7 bases. CDR3 size: 17 residues. Looked up from germline, CDR1 is SEHNR and CDR2 is FQNEAQ (reference sequence). Trimming removed 0 bases from V and 0 bases from J; junction bases left unmatched: 5. The CDR3 coding sequence is TGTGCCAGCAGCTTAGCATCGCGGGGGAGCTCCTACAATGAGCAGTTCTTC. Translation: CASSLASRGSSYNEQFF.

The V call is TRBV29-1, the J call TRBJ1-2; no definite D call. Germline loops: CDR1 SQVTM, CDR2 ANQGSEA. This CDR3 is 12 amino acids long. Trimming took 1 base from V and 4 from J, leaving 7 bases between them. In DNA, the CDR3 is TGCAGCGTTGAAGGACTGAGCTATGGCTACACCTTC. Its protein product is CSVEGLSYGYTF.

J is TRBJ2-3 and V is TRBV5-1, with 12 bases matching TRBD2. Germline assignment: CDR1 SGHRS and CDR2 YFSETQ. The V and J ends lost 3 bases and 5 bases, in that order; junction bases with no gene match: 13. The CDR3 has 18 residues. CDR3 residues: CASSSGSSGGAIRDTQYF. The CDR3 DNA reads TGCGCCAGCAGCTCGGGCTCTAGCGGGGGGGCGATCAGAGATACGCAGTATTTT.

The V gene is TRBV7-9, the J gene TRBJ2-5, with 7 positions matching TRBD1. CDR1 is SEHNR and CDR2 is FQNEAQ in the germline V gene (reference sequence). The CDR3 sequence is 14 residues long. Trimming took 3 bases from V and 6 from J; bases not matched to a gene: 7. The CDR3 DNA is TGTGCCAGCAGCTTGAGACAGGGTGGAAAGACCCAGTACTTC. Amino acids: CASSLRQGGKTQYF.

For the CDR3, the DNA is TGTGCCAGCAGTGAAGGTTTAGGGGGACAAACTGAAGCTTTCTTT. Its translation: CASSEGLGGQTEAFF. The chain uses TRBV2 and TRBJ1-1; possibly TRBD1 for D (6 bases). This CDR3 contains 15 residues. The V end was cut by 1 base, the J end by 5 bases, with 14 bases between. Germline V gene lookup returns CDR1 SNHLY and CDR2 FYNNEI.

CDR3 in amino acids: CASSLYSDTQYF. CDR3 bases: TGTGCCAGCAGCTTATACTCAGATACGCAGTATTTT. The chain links TRBV7-2 to TRBJ2-3, with D unclear. Per the germline V gene, CDR1 is SGHTA and CDR2 is FQGNSA. Deletions cut 2 bases from V and 4 bases from J, with 4 bases between. This CDR3 is 12 amino acids long.

The J gene is TRBJ1-1, the V gene TRBV5-1, with D unresolved. CDR1 SGHRS and CDR2 YFSETQ come from the germline V gene. The CDR3 spans 16 residues. V lost 4 bases to trimming and J lost 2 bases, with 18 bases between them. This CDR3 is CASSPSRALPNTEAFF. The CDR3 bases are TGCGCCAGCAGCCCCTCGCGGGCGCTCCCAAACACTGAAGCTTTCTTT.

This clone has a single count. This chain joins TRBV2 and TRBJ1-1; D gene unclear. The CDR3 extends over 13 amino acids. Germline-derived CDR1 and CDR2 are SNHLY and FYNNEI. V was cut by 3 bases and J by 5 bases, with 10 bases left in between. For the CDR3, the DNA is TGTGCCAGCAGTGACGTGGGGAGAACTGAAGCTTTCTTT. Translation gives CASSDVGRTEAFF.

This clone was observed a single time. The V and J genes are TRBV5-4 and TRBJ2-2; D possibly corresponds to TRBD2 (5 bases). The CDR3 runs 15 residues. Germline V lookup: CDR1 SGHNT, CDR2 YYREEE (reference sequence). The germline V and J ends were trimmed by 0 bases and 6 bases, with 12 bases remaining between them. The CDR3 region has the DNA TGTGCCAGCAGCTTGGTCGGGATGTACGCCGGGGAGCTGTTTTTT. This codes for CASSLVGMYAGELFF.

The V call is TRBV6-5, the J call TRBJ2-7, with 8 bases matching TRBD2. V gave up 0 bases and J gave up 1 base; unmatched junction bases: 5. CDR1 and CDR2 from the germline V gene are MNHEY and SVGAGI. This CDR3 has 16 residues. CDR3 loop: CASSYSMIAGSYEQYF. CDR3 in DNA: TGTGCCAGCAGTTACTCGATGATAGCGGGGTCCTACGAGCAGTACTTC.

This CDR3 reads CAWTEGTLSNQPQHF. The CDR3 bases are TGTGCCTGGACGGAGGGGACCCTTAGCAATCAGCCCCAGCATTTT. V gene TRBV30 combines with J gene TRBJ1-5; D may be TRBD1 (5 bases). Germline V gene sequence: CDR1 GTSNPN, CDR2 SVGIG (reference sequence). The CDR3 consists of 15 residues. Trimming left V 4 bases short and J 0 bases short, with 13 bases between.

A few counts support this clone. CDR3 coding DNA: TGTGCCAGCGGCAAGACGGGTTATGGCTACACCTTC. This sequence encodes CASGKTGYGYTF. V is TRBV28 and J is TRBJ1-2, with D unresolved. CDR1 is MDHEN, CDR2 SYDVKM, per germline. The CDR3 loop spans 12 amino acids. V was clipped by 8 bases and J by 5 bases, with 12 bases between them.

The chain recombines TRBV11-3 with TRBJ2-3, with D possibly TRBD1 on 6 matching bases. Germline values: CDR1 SGHNT, CDR2 YENEEA. This CDR3 spans 17 amino acids. Trimming shortened V by 0 bases and J by 0 bases, and 13 bases separated the two germline ends. CDR3 region: CASSLERGGWSTDTQYF. For the CDR3, the DNA is TGTGCCAGCAGCTTAGAGAGAGGGGGTTGGAGCACAGATACGCAGTATTTT.

This chain joins TRBV25-1 and TRBJ2-3, with TRBD2 as a possible D gene (5 bases). Germline CDR1 reads MGHDK; CDR2 reads SYGVNS. V lost 6 bases to trimming and J lost 3 bases, with 7 bases between them. The CDR3 is 12 amino acids. CDR3 in DNA: TGTGCCAGCAGCCGAGGGACAGATACGCAGTATTTT. This gives the protein CASSRGTDTQYF.